The 20 T cell receptor beta chains in this list originate from one sample, sequenced in a study of cytomegalovirus exposure and HLA in healthy donors. Data came from immunoSEQ multiplex PCR; TCRdb stores just in-frame clones and leaves some out. Here the sample spans 95,000 to 150,000 clones, approximately 90% being singletons. What was sequenced was PBMCs. These receptors originate from a woman aged 18 to 35 in good health and CMV-seronegative.

The chain has TRBV27 and TRBJ2-7; 8 bases line up with TRBD2. This CDR3 comprises 13 residues. With V trimmed by 4 bases and J by 4 bases, 3 bases remained unmatched. The germline gives CDR1 MNHEY, CDR2 SMNVEV (reference sequence). CDR3 DNA: TGTGCCAGCAGTTCGGGGGGGCTTTACGAGCAGTACTTC. Amino acids: CASSSGGLYEQYF.

This clone occurred a few times. The chain joins TRBV7-6 to TRBJ2-7; maybe TRBD2 (5 bases). V was trimmed by 5 bases and J by 3 bases, leaving 11 bases between them. Germline V gene sequence: CDR1 SGHVS, CDR2 FNYEAQ. The length of the CDR3 is 13 residues. Written as DNA, the CDR3 is TGTGCCAGCAGCCGGGGTGATAGCTACGAGCAGTACTTC. Amino acid sequence: CASSRGDSYEQYF.

The chain's CDR3 is CASSLVPGKDSYEQYF. The CDR3 bases are TGTGCCAGCAGCTTAGTGCCGGGAAAGGACTCCTACGAGCAGTACTTC. The V call is TRBV7-9, the J call TRBJ2-7, with D perhaps matching TRBD2 (5 bases). Germline V gene data show CDR1 as SEHNR and CDR2 as FQNEAQ (reference sequence). V shed 1 base and J shed 0 bases, with 13 bases lying between them. The CDR3 totals 16 residues.

This chain links TRBV6-5 with TRBJ2-3; 7 bases fit TRBD1. The ends lost 5 bases at V and 2 bases at J; junction bases unmatched: 7. Germline CDR1 is MNHEY and CDR2 is SVGAGI. The CDR3 consists of 15 residues. The CDR3 protein is CASSPTGVPTDTQYF. In DNA, the CDR3 is TGTGCCAGCAGTCCAACAGGGGTTCCCACAGATACGCAGTATTTT.

The CDR3 bases are TGTGCCAGCAGTTATTCTAGCGGGAGGGCCAATGAGCAGTTCTTC. Its translation is CASSYSSGRANEQFF. V and J are TRBV28 and TRBJ2-1, with 12 bases identical to TRBD2. The length of the CDR3 is 15 residues. Germline CDR1 is MDHEN and CDR2 is SYDVKM. V lost 4 bases to trimming and J lost 6 bases; unmatched junction nucleotides: 4.

This clone was seen once. This chain joins TRBV5-5 and TRBJ1-2, with TRBD1 matching over 9 bases. The CDR3 sequence is 13 residues long. Trimming took 4 bases from V and 6 from J; bases not matched to a gene: 4. Germline values: CDR1 SGHKS, CDR2 YYEKEE (reference sequence). As DNA, the CDR3 is TGTGCCAGCAGCCCACAGGGGGCTAATGGCTACACCTTC. It is translated as CASSPQGANGYTF.

The chain employs TRBV21-1 and TRBJ2-3; TRBD2 is the table's D call and was not checked against the DNA. TRBV21-1 is classified as a pseudogene. The CDR3 contains 16 residues. CDR3 DNA sequence: TGTGCCAGCAGCAAAACAGGACTAGCGGGAGCAGATACGCAGTATTTT. This translates into CASSKTGLAGADTQYF.

This chain uses TRBV7-9 with TRBJ2-5; 12 bases are shared with TRBD2. This CDR3 comprises 16 residues. CDR1 and CDR2 from the germline V gene are SEHNR and FQNEAQ (reference sequence). The V gene end was trimmed by 2 bases and the J gene end by 5 bases; junction bases not matched to a gene: 6. The CDR3: CASSLPLTSGGETQYF. CDR3 DNA sequence: TGTGCCAGCAGCTTACCCCTAACTAGCGGGGGGGAGACCCAGTACTTC.

The rearrangement uses TRBV30 and TRBJ2-3; TRBD2 matches 8 bases. The CDR3 has 14 residues. V trimming: 3 bases; J trimming: 5 bases; junction bases outside the gene matches: 7. Germline CDR1 GTSNPN, CDR2 SVGIG (reference sequence). The CDR3 DNA is TGTGCCTGGAGGCGAGCGGGAGCGAAAGATACGCAGTATTTT. This gives the protein CAWRRAGAKDTQYF.

This rearrangement joins TRBV9 to TRBJ1-3; D remains ambiguous. V lost 0 bases and J 4 bases, leaving 11 bases between the germline ends. Germline values: CDR1 SGDLS, CDR2 YYNGEE. This CDR3 has 15 amino acids. The CDR3 nucleotides read TGTGCCAGCAGCGTAGGGCACAGTGAGGGAAACACCATATATTTT. Protein: CASSVGHSEGNTIYF.

The chain is built from TRBV7-9 and TRBJ1-2, with TRBD1 matching 8 bases. Germline V gene sequence: CDR1 SEHNR, CDR2 FQNEAQ (reference sequence). CDR3 length: 15 residues. Losses at the gene ends were 3 bases for V and 6 bases for J; bases not matched to a gene: 9. CDR3 region: CASSLLDRALDGYTF. CDR3 DNA sequence: TGTGCCAGCAGCTTGCTGGACAGGGCGTTAGATGGCTACACCTTC.

This chain connects TRBV6-6 to TRBJ1-5; the D gene is possibly TRBD1 (6 bases). There are 11 residues in the CDR3. Trimming pared 5 bases from V and 14 bases from J, leaving 13 bases between. The V gene's germline CDR1 is MNHNY and CDR2 SVGAGI (reference sequence). The CDR3 DNA is TGTGCCAGCAGTGGCCGGGACAATGAGCATTTT. This encodes CASSGRDNEHF.

This clone was counted a few times. The CDR3 loop is CASSLAPNWLEFF. CDR3 DNA: TGTGCCAGCAGCTTGGCCCCGAACTGGTTGGAGTTCTTC. The chain combines TRBV5-6 with TRBJ2-1; no reliable D call. Germline V gene lookup returns CDR1 SGHDT and CDR2 YYEEEE. V lost 0 bases and J 14 bases, leaving 15 bases between the germline ends. The CDR3 sequence is 13 residues long.

The chain combines TRBV7-8 with TRBJ2-5; 13 nucleotides align to TRBD2. CDR3 length equals 18 residues. Trimming took 6 bases from V and 5 from J; bases not matched to a gene: 15. Germline-derived CDR1 and CDR2 are SGHVS and FQNEAQ. The CDR3 is CASRHNGLAGAVWETQYF. CDR3 bases: TGTGCCAGCAGGCATAACGGACTAGCGGGAGCCGTCTGGGAGACCCAGTACTTC.

The chain joins TRBV18 to TRBJ2-7; possibly TRBD2 for D (6 bases). CDR3 length: 15 amino acids. Germline V lookup: CDR1 KGHSH, CDR2 LQKENI. V was shortened by 2 bases and J by 1 base, with 12 bases between the two germline ends. CDR3 coding DNA: TGTGCCAGCTCACCAGGGGGGACGGGATCCTACGAGCAGTACTTC. Protein sequence: CASSPGGTGSYEQYF.

The CDR3 spells CASSELPGQGFGEKLFF. DNA for the CDR3: TGTGCCAGCAGTGAACTCCCGGGACAGGGGTTTGGGGAAAAACTGTTTTTT. The chain is built from TRBV6-1 and TRBJ1-4; TRBD1 aligns across 10 bases. The CDR3 runs to 17 residues. J lost 8 bases, V lost 2 bases, and 11 bases had no gene match. Germline CDR1 is MNHNS and CDR2 is SASEGT.

V gene TRBV9 combines with J gene TRBJ1-3; tentative D call: TRBD1 (5 bases). This CDR3 spans 15 amino acids. CDR1 SGDLS and CDR2 YYNGEE come from the germline V gene. Trimming pared 3 bases from V and 0 bases from J, leaving 10 bases between. In nucleotides, the CDR3 is TGTGCCAGCAGCGAAGGACATACCTCTGGAAACACCATATATTTT. This encodes CASSEGHTSGNTIYF.

The chain has TRBV6-1 and TRBJ2-5; a weak D match, TRBD2 (6 bases). Germline lookup yields CDR1 MNHNS and CDR2 SASEGT. V was shortened by 2 bases and J by 5 bases, with 12 bases between the two germline ends. The CDR3 consists of 14 residues. The CDR3 region is CASSELGGLETQYF. The CDR3 nucleotides are TGTGCCAGCAGTGAATTAGGAGGGCTGGAGACCCAGTACTTC.

The genes are TRBV4-1 and TRBJ2-7; 12 positions match TRBD2. The germline V gene encodes CDR1 MGHRA and CDR2 YSYEKL. This CDR3 has 14 amino acids. The V gene end was trimmed by 6 bases and the J gene end by 5 bases; junction bases not matched to a gene: 5. Written as DNA, the CDR3 is TGCGCCAGCAGAAAGACTAGCGGGGGTGACGAGCAGTACTTC. Its translation is CASRKTSGGDEQYF.

The CDR3 nucleotides read TGTGCCAGCAGTTACCTCCCCAGGGAATTGGACGAGCAGTACTTC. It encodes CASSYLPRELDEQYF. The chain has TRBV6-5 and TRBJ2-7; TRBD1 is a possible D gene (5 bases). The CDR3 sequence is 15 residues long. The germline V gene encodes CDR1 MNHEY and CDR2 SVGAGI. V was trimmed by 2 bases and J by 5 bases, leaving 16 bases between them.